This T cell receptor (beta chain) was captured by sequencing in a study of breast tumors, draining lymph nodes, adjacent tissues. The lymph nodes were axillary draining lymph nodes from breast cancer patients. A remark on this clonotype: A much larger clonotype is one base distant, so this may be a read error.

TCRdb reprocessed the multiplex PCR reads via MiXCR and lists one record per CDR3 protein. The top ten hold approximately 4.3% of the sample, which has 190,000 or so distinct CDR3 sequences, roughly 29% seen once. J gave up 0 bases and V 6 bases, and 10 bases lay outside the gene matches. Germline V gene sequence: CDR1 MNHEY, CDR2 SVGAGI. This CDR3 region has 17 residues. V gene TRBV6-5 combines with J gene TRBJ2-7; 11 bases are a match to TRBD1. Sequences were obtained from axillary lymph node tissue. This sequence was found in a female donor with breast cancer. Some clones in this sample may be carry-over from other donors' samples. In DNA form, the CDR3 reads TGTGCCAGCAGACCAGCCTCCGGGACAGGGGGCTCCTACGAGCAGTACTTC. It yields the protein CASRPASGTGGSYEQYF.